The 8 T cell receptor beta chains below all came from one sample that was sequenced in a study of lung T cells in sarcoidosis with Löfgren's syndrome. Each CDR3 protein is one row after TCRdb ran MiXCR on the reads. The sample lists about 19,000 distinct CDR3 sequences; about 21% were seen once. The sample consisted of CD4+ T cells from bronchoalveolar lavage. These receptors were obtained from a human donor with sarcoidosis (Löfgren's syndrome or another form), or a control subject (not recorded which).

The J gene is TRBJ2-3, the V gene TRBV19, with 9 positions matching TRBD1. Germline-derived CDR1 and CDR2 are LNHDA and SQIVND (reference sequence). J gave up 5 bases and V 7 bases, and 13 bases lay outside the gene matches. The CDR3 spans 16 residues. The CDR3 sequence is CASNPIPGQGKDTQYF. DNA for the CDR3: TGTGCCAGTAACCCAATTCCGGGACAGGGTAAAGATACGCAGTATTTT.

This clonotype has only a few counts. One base away lies a much larger clone, so this may be a sequencing read error. The chain employs TRBV28 and TRBJ1-2; no reliable D call. The CDR3 runs to 13 residues. Germline loops: CDR1 MDHEN, CDR2 SYDVKM. Trimming shortened V by 5 bases and J by 3 bases, and 10 bases separated the two germline ends. The CDR3 DNA is TGTGCCAGCAGTAACAGCGCGGACTATGGCTACACCTTC. Amino acid sequence: CASSNSADYGYTF.

On this clonotype: A read error may account for a junction end that differs from germline. This chain links TRBV30 with TRBJ1-1, with TRBD1 identical over 8 bases. The CDR3 sequence is 16 residues long. Germline CDR1 GTSNPN, CDR2 SVGIG (reference sequence). DNA for the CDR3: TGTGCCTGGAGTGTACCCCGGACAGGGTCGAACACTGAAGCCTTCTTT. It codes for CAWSVPRTGSNTEAFF.

This clonotype was seen at least ten times. This sequence joins TRBV7-2 and TRBJ2-2; weak D call: TRBD1 (6 bases). Trimming took 2 bases from V and 5 from J, leaving 6 bases between them. CDR3 length: 13 amino acids. Per germline, CDR1 SGHTA and CDR2 FQGNSA. The CDR3 region is CASSLQGTGELFF. The CDR3 DNA follows: TGTGCCAGCAGCTTACAGGGGACCGGGGAGCTGTTTTTT.

Comments on this clonotype: This may be a read error, as it is one base from a much larger clone. V and J are TRBV7-9 and TRBJ1-1; D remains unclear. Germline loops: CDR1 SEHNR, CDR2 FQNEAQ (reference sequence). The CDR3 totals 12 residues. CDR3 DNA sequence: TGTTCCAGCAGCTTAGAGGCGGTTGTGCCTTTCTTT. It translates to CSSSLEAVVPFF.

Many counts were recorded for this clonotype. The chain links TRBV24-1 to TRBJ2-3, with TRBD2 as a possible D gene (6 bases). The ends were cut back, 7 bases at V and 2 bases at J, with 12 bases in the middle. The CDR3 covers 14 residues. Germline V gene lookup returns CDR1 KGHDR and CDR2 SFDVKD. The CDR3: CATRGRRDTDTQYF. For the CDR3, the DNA is TGTGCCACCAGGGGACGGCGGGACACAGATACGCAGTATTTT.

The V gene is TRBV3-1, the J gene TRBJ1-2, with TRBD1 matching 7 bases. CDR3 length: 18 amino acids. With 5 bases clipped from V and 2 bases from J, the junction kept 17 bases outside the gene matches. The germline CDR1 and CDR2 sequences are LGHDT and YNNKEL (reference sequence). Here the CDR3 DNA reads TGTGCCAGCAGCTTCTGGATCCGGAGGACAGGTAGGAACTATGGCTACACCTTC. It yields the protein CASSFWIRRTGRNYGYTF.

This clonotype was counted only a few times. The chain employs TRBV12-3 or TRBV12-4 and TRBJ1-5; 8 bases align to TRBD1. Unmatched junction bases numbered 10, after V lost 5 bases and J lost 7 bases. The CDR3 loop spans 15 amino acids. DNA for the CDR3: TGTGCCAGCAGTATCGGGGGACAGGTGGGGCAGCCCCAGCATTTT. Its protein product is CASSIGGQVGQPQHF.